Listed below are T cell receptor beta chains from one sample, sequenced in a study of T cell repertoires in cytomegalovirus infection. TCRdb passed the reads through MiXCR, listing each CDR3 protein once. The data contain 350,000 to 550,000 distinct CDR3 sequences, 30% to 40% of them singletons. The sample consisted of PBMCs. These receptors were taken from a human donor in good health (CMV status not recorded). Some clones in this sample may be carry-over from other donors' samples. The CDR3 runs from the conserved cysteine through the conserved F or W. A D gene is named only where the DNA matches it firmly. Rows give clone size only sometimes, using once, few, many, or a class for an expanded clone.

TRBD1	TRBV20-1	once	TRBJ1-2	CSASPTGWGYGYTF	TGCAGTGCTAGCCCGACAGGGTGGGGCTATGGCTACACCTTC
TRBD2	TRBV3-1	few	TRBJ2-5	CASSQDLRGGRETQYF	TGTGCCAGCAGCCAAGATCTCCGGGGGGGCCGAGAGACCCAGTACTTC
-	TRBV24-1	-	TRBJ1-4	CATSDPRGRESEKLFF	TGTGCCACCAGTGATCCCCGGGGTCGGGAGTCTGAAAAACTGTTTTTT
-	TRBV7-2	many	TRBJ1-1	CASSSSPYEAFF	TGTGCCAGCAGCTCGAGCCCGTATGAAGCTTTCTTT
-	TRBV6-6	-	TRBJ1-1	CASSDPGAARTEAFF	TGTGCCAGCAGTGACCCAGGGGCCGCGAGGACTGAAGCTTTCTTT
-	TRBV19	few	TRBJ1-4	CASSIGSAGRNEKLFF	TGTGCCAGTAGTATAGGATCGGCAGGGAGAAATGAAAAACTGTTTTTT
-	TRBV27	-	TRBJ2-3	CASSWQGFADTQYF	TGTGCCAGCAGTTGGCAGGGATTCGCAGATACGCAGTATTTT
-	TRBV15	-	TRBJ1-2	CATSTEQGGDYTF	TGTGCCACCAGCACCGAGCAGGGTGGGGACTACACCTTC
-	TRBV7-6	few	TRBJ2-1	CASSLRTNEQFF	TGTGCCAGCAGCTTAAGGACTAATGAGCAGTTCTTC
-	TRBV19	few	TRBJ1-5	CASQNSGTSNQPQHF	TGTGCCAGCCAGAACTCGGGGACTAGCAATCAGCCCCAGCATTTT
TRBD2	TRBV14	once	TRBJ2-7	CASSSREVSYEQYF	TGTGCCAGCAGCAGCCGGGAGGTTTCCTACGAGCAGTACTTC
-	TRBV19	few	TRBJ1-6	CATKKGQSNSPLHF	TGTGCCACCAAAAAAGGACAGAGCAATTCACCCCTCCACTTT
-	TRBV12-3/TRBV12-4	few	TRBJ2-7	CASRHEGTFSYEQYF	TGTGCCAGCAGGCACGAGGGAACATTCTCCTACGAGCAGTACTTC
-	TRBV18	many	TRBJ1-1	CASSPQGQHTEAFF	TGTGCCAGCTCACCACAGGGGCAGCACACTGAAGCTTTCTTT
-	TRBV12-3/TRBV12-4	many	TRBJ1-3	CASSLGNTIYF	TGTGCCAGCAGTCTGGGAAACACCATATATTTT
-	TRBV7-6	-	TRBJ2-1	CASSPNKEQFF	TGTGCCAGCAGCCCGAATAAGGAGCAGTTCTTC
TRBD2	TRBV15	few	TRBJ2-1	CATSRDMVRVGRGGQDEQFF	TGTGCCACCAGCAGAGATATGGTCCGTGTTGGGCGGGGGGGCCAAGATGAGCAGTTCTTC
TRBD1	TRBV4-1	-	TRBJ1-1	CASSHPTGSTEAFF	TGCGCCAGCAGCCACCCGACAGGGAGCACTGAAGCTTTCTTT
-	TRBV7-2	-	TRBJ1-1	CASSFGGRGALTEAFF	TGTGCCAGCAGCTTTGGAGGTCGGGGGGCTCTTACTGAAGCTTTCTTT
-	TRBV7-2	many	TRBJ1-4	CASSLGNGINEKLFF	TGTGCCAGCAGCTTAGGGAACGGAATAAATGAAAAACTGTTTTTT
-	TRBV28	few	TRBJ2-3	CASSLPPGASTDTQYF	TGTGCCAGCAGTTTGCCCCCGGGCGCTAGCACAGATACGCAGTATTTT
TRBD2	TRBV5-5	-	TRBJ2-3	CASSLGLAGADTDTQYF	TGTGCCAGCAGCTTGGGGCTAGCGGGGGCCGACACAGATACGCAGTATTTT
-	TRBV6-6	-	TRBJ1-6	CASSYVQGINSPLHF	TGTGCCAGCAGTTACGTCCAAGGAATTAATTCACCCCTCCACTTT
-	TRBV19	few	TRBJ1-5	CASTRNNQPQHF	TGTGCCAGTACCCGGAACAATCAGCCCCAGCATTTT
TRBD1	TRBV2	-	TRBJ1-4	CASSEPTGTNEKLFF	TGTGCCAGCAGTGAACCGACAGGGACTAATGAAAAACTGTTTTTT
-	TRBV7-2	many	TRBJ1-1	CASSTEAINTEAFF	TGTGCCAGCAGCACAGAGGCCATTAACACTGAAGCTTTCTTT
TRBD2	TRBV18	-	TRBJ2-1	CASSPSVGGTHGNEQFF	TGTGCCAGCTCACCCTCCGTGGGGGGGACCCACGGCAATGAGCAGTTCTTC
-	TRBV27	few	TRBJ2-3	CASQAGSGDTQYF	TGTGCCAGTCAGGCGGGTTCGGGAGATACGCAGTATTTT
-	TRBV7-6	-	TRBJ2-7	CASSLTPQGGEQYF	TGTGCCAGCAGCCTGACGCCCCAGGGTGGCGAGCAGTACTTC
-	TRBV18	-	TRBJ1-1	CASSPWGGGTEAFF	TGTGCCAGCTCACCATGGGGAGGGGGCACTGAAGCTTTCTTT
-	TRBV6-6	once	TRBJ2-6	CASSYSPTGANVLTF	TGTGCCAGCAGTTACTCGCCCACTGGGGCCAACGTCCTGACTTTC
-	TRBV20-1	few	TRBJ2-5	CSASPDSQETQYF	TGCAGTGCCTCCCCCGACAGCCAAGAGACCCAGTACTTC
-	TRBV5-4	-	TRBJ2-3	CARSLEQRGTDTKYF	TGTGCCAGAAGCTTGGAACAGAGAGGCACAGATACGAAGTATTTT
-	TRBV30	-	TRBJ1-6	CAWSREDGTNSPLHF	TGTGCCTGGAGTAGAGAGGACGGGACCAATTCACCCCTCCACTTT
-	TRBV18	few	TRBJ1-5	CASSPLGANQPQHF	TGTGCCAGCTCACCGCTGGGGGCCAATCAGCCCCAGCATTTT
TRBD2	TRBV18	-	TRBJ2-3	CASSPQLAGDTDTQYF	TGTGCCAGCTCACCCCAACTAGCGGGGGACACAGATACGCAGTATTTT
-	TRBV12-3/TRBV12-4	-	TRBJ1-6	CASSFNSDKPLHF	TGTGCCAGCAGTTTTAACTCCGATAAACCCCTCCACTTT
-	TRBV4-1	-	TRBJ1-1	CASSQFPGPGTEALF	TGCGCCAGCAGCCAATTTCCCGGACCGGGGACTGAAGCTTTATTT
-	TRBV7-9	many	TRBJ1-6	CASWGTTLNSPLHF	TGTGCCAGCTGGGGGACAACGCTTAATTCACCCCTCCACTTT
-	TRBV7-2	many	TRBJ1-2	CASSHYIIGSDGGYTF	TGTGCCAGCAGCCACTATATCATAGGGTCGGATGGTGGCTACACCTTC